The 6 T cell receptor beta chains below come from one sample, sequenced in a study of T cell responses to AZD1222 COVID-19 vaccine. Sequenced by immunoSEQ multiplex PCR; TCRdb stores in-frame clones only, minus some. The sample holds about 180,000 clones, 90% to 95% seen once. The specimen comprised peripheral blood, sampled 28 days after the second dose of the MenACWY control vaccine. Receptor source: an adult who received the MenACWY meningococcal vaccine as a control.

V usage is TRBV11-2 and J usage is TRBJ2-7; 7 bases are shared with TRBD2. This CDR3 comprises 15 residues. CDR1 SGHAT and CDR2 FQNNGV come from the germline V gene. V dropped 3 bases and J dropped 0; count of bases not matched to a gene: 5. DNA for the CDR3: TGTGCCAGCAGCTTTTGGGGGGGAAGCTCCTACGAGCAGTACTTC. Protein: CASSFWGGSSYEQYF.

The chain joins TRBV4-1 to TRBJ2-3; perhaps TRBD1 as D (5 bases). The V and J ends lost 1 base and 6 bases respectively, with 23 bases between them. CDR3 length equals 18 residues. Germline CDR1 and CDR2: MGHRA and YSYEKL. Here the CDR3 DNA reads TGCGCCAGCAGCCAAGTAAAATCCCCGACAGCCCGGGTGGATACGCAGTATTTT. It specifies CASSQVKSPTARVDTQYF.

This rearrangement joins TRBV19 to TRBJ1-1; 7 bases map to TRBD1. J gave up 1 base and V 1 base, and 3 bases lay outside the gene matches. Germline CDR1 is LNHDA and CDR2 is SQIVND (reference sequence). This CDR3 is built from 15 residues. CDR3 loop: CASSIGAGGNTEAFF. Written as DNA, the CDR3 is TGTGCCAGTAGTATAGGGGCAGGGGGGAACACTGAAGCTTTCTTT.

This chain connects TRBV4-3 to TRBJ1-2; 10 bases map to TRBD1. Germline V gene sequence: CDR1 LGHNA, CDR2 YSLEER. Trimming at V came to 4 bases and at J to 5 bases, leaving 7 bases not matched to a gene. This CDR3 has 15 residues. In DNA form, the CDR3 reads TGCGCCAGCAGCCCGTCGGTGGGACAGGGGTATGGCTACACCTTC. Translating it yields CASSPSVGQGYGYTF.

The chain employs TRBV3-1 (or the pseudogene TRBV3-2) and TRBJ2-7, with 7 bases matching TRBD2. Germline V gives CDR1 LGHDT, CDR2 YNNKEL (reference sequence). This CDR3 is built from 14 residues. After removal of 3 bases from V and 5 bases from J, the junction contained 7 bases not matched to a gene. For the CDR3, the DNA is TGTGCCAGCAGCCACGGACTAGATGTGGACGAGCAGTACTTC. It codes for CASSHGLDVDEQYF.

The chain recombines TRBV29-1 with TRBJ1-2; D uncertain. Trimming cost V 7 bases and J 3 bases, with 27 bases left between them. The CDR3 sequence is 17 residues long. Germline V gene lookup returns CDR1 SQVTM and CDR2 ANQGSEA. The chain's CDR3 is CSAVWERRVRLDYGYTF. DNA of the CDR3: TGCAGCGCTGTGTGGGAACGGAGGGTGCGCTTAGACTATGGCTACACCTTC.